Listed below are T cell receptor beta chains from one sample, sequenced in a study of T cell responses to AZD1222 COVID-19 vaccine. TCRdb's table, derived via immunoSEQ multiplex PCR, lists solely in-frame clones and lacks some. The table includes about 110,000 clones, approximately 86% detected once. The starting material was peripheral blood, obtained on day 0 of AZD1222 vaccination. These receptors originate from an adult in good health. Each CDR3 is given with its conserved first and last residue.

>TRBJ2-7|TRBV7-9
CASSSYLGPDEQYF
>TRBJ2-3|TRBV2
CASSARDTQYF
>TRBJ2-3|TRBV2
CASSELGTGGTDTQYF
>TRBJ2-5|TRBV19
CASRILETQYF
>TRBJ1-5|TRBV30
CAWSWGNSNQPQHF
>TRBJ1-5|TRBV19
CAIKRGYNQPQHF
>TRBJ1-1|TRBV29-1
CSVDKGRDTEAFF
>TRBJ2-7|TRBV12-3/TRBV12-4
CASSARTEQYF
>TRBJ1-2|TRBV7-2
CASSLDQGAYGYTF
>TRBJ2-7|TRBV10-3
CAITPGQTSYEQYF
>TRBJ2-3|TRBV28
CASSLSASGGRTDTQYF
>TRBJ2-1|TRBV30
CAWSVPTQRGLNEQFF
>TRBJ2-1|TRBV28
CASSLTGGNEQFF
>TRBJ2-3|TRBV6-2/TRBV6-3
CASSPGQGIADTQYF
>TRBJ2-7|TRBV19
CASSTEGQVSSYEQYF
>TRBJ1-3|TRBV6-1
CASREGAGNTIYF
>TRBJ2-7|TRBV27
CASSLSRGGQGSYEQYF
>TRBJ1-1|TRBV29-1
CSADIAMNTEAFF
>TRBJ2-2|TRBV18
CASSRQGQKGTGELFF
>TRBJ2-1|TRBV18
CASSPAASGGADEQFF
>TRBJ1-6|TRBV7-2
CASSADRLNSPLHF
>TRBJ1-3|TRBV9
CASSARQGSGNTIYF
>TRBJ1-5|TRBV28
CASSPPGGEGQPQHF